This TCR beta chain was captured in a study of cytomegalovirus exposure and HLA in healthy donors. In the PCR, 60 Vbeta and 13 Jbeta primers were used. The protocol was immunoSEQ multiplex PCR, while the TCRdb copy is restricted to in-frame clones and leaves out a portion. The sample lists 120,000 or so clones; about 76% were seen once. The CDR3 consists of 14 residues. CDR1 is SGHRS, CDR2 YFSETQ, per germline. With 4 bases removed from V and 0 bases from J, the gap between germline ends came to 9 bases. The sample taken for sequencing was PBMCs. This TCR was sampled from a man in his sixties in good health and CMV-seropositive. The chain carries TRBV5-1 and TRBJ2-3; D may be TRBD1 (6 bases). CDR3 sequence: CASSLGQSTDTQYF. DNA for the CDR3: TGCGCCAGCAGCCTCGGACAGAGCACAGATACGCAGTATTTT.